Reported below is one TCR beta chain. Germline CDR1 and CDR2: SGHTA and FQGNSA. This CDR3 spans 13 amino acids. V lost 5 bases, J lost 4 bases, and 3 bases stayed unmatched. Using immunoSEQ multiplex PCR, the repertoire was profiled, and TCRdb retains in-frame clones only, with some absent. The data show about 170,000 clones, with approximately 96% seen just once and roughly 1% held by the top ten. This entry belongs to a study of cytomegalovirus exposure and HLA in healthy donors. The chain couples TRBV7-2 to TRBJ2-5, with TRBD1 matching 8 bases. Sequencing used PBMCs. This clonotype was sampled from a woman under 30 in good health and CMV-seronegative. The CDR3 spells CASSAGQGETQYF. The DNA of the CDR3 is TGTGCCAGCAGCGCCGGACAGGGAGAGACCCAGTACTTC.